One sample yielded the 14 T cell receptor beta chains listed below, sequenced in a study of blood T cell repertoires in COVID-19. Profiled with immunoSEQ multiplex PCR; TCRdb holds only in-frame clones, not every one. The repertoire includes about 440,000 clones, roughly 88% of them detected once, and 0.6% sits in the top ten. Sequencing used PBMCs or T cells enriched from blood (not recorded which). All receptors come from a young man who had recovered from COVID-19.

The CDR3 loop reads CASSKGARYMEVITFF. The CDR3 nucleotides read TGTGCCAGCAGCAAAGGGGCGCGCTACATGGAGGTGATAACTTTCTTT. The chain recombines TRBV21-1 with TRBJ1-1. TRBV21-1 constitutes a pseudogene. This CDR3 has 16 residues.

V gene TRBV18 combines with J gene TRBJ1-2; D gene unclear. The CDR3 has 13 residues. Germline-derived CDR1 and CDR2 are KGHSH and LQKENI. Trimming removed 2 bases at V and 4 bases at J, with 8 bases between. The CDR3 DNA follows: TGTGCCAGCTCACCAGATGCGGGCTATGGCTACACCTTC. Amino acid sequence: CASSPDAGYGYTF.

This clone has just one count. This rearrangement joins TRBV5-4 to TRBJ1-4; D remains ambiguous. The germline CDR1 and CDR2 sequences are SGHNT and YYREEE (reference sequence). Trimming shortened V by 5 bases and J by 5 bases, and 16 bases separated the two germline ends. The CDR3 loop spans 15 amino acids. The CDR3 here is CASSQAGQKNEKLFF. For the CDR3, the DNA is TGTGCCAGCAGTCAAGCAGGCCAGAAGAATGAAAAACTGTTTTTT.

The chain is built from TRBV5-6 and TRBJ1-2; a weak D match, TRBD1 (6 bases). V was trimmed by 5 bases and J by 0 bases, leaving 17 bases between them. Germline V lookup: CDR1 SGHDT, CDR2 YYEEEE. The CDR3 has 16 amino acids. The CDR3 reads CASSPDTGIANYGYTF. CDR3 sequence (DNA): TGTGCCAGCAGTCCCGACACAGGGATCGCTAACTATGGCTACACCTTC.

The rearrangement joins TRBV10-3 to TRBJ1-1, with 8 bases lining up with TRBD1. The germline V gene has CDR1 ENHRY and CDR2 SYGVKD. The CDR3 length is 15 residues. The junction had 10 bases not matched to a gene; V was cut back by 5 bases and J by 5 bases. CDR3 DNA sequence: TGTGCCATCAGTCGGTCAGACAGGGGAAGAACTGAAGCTTTCTTT. It codes for CAISRSDRGRTEAFF.

The CDR3 is CASSKGRNRGITETQYF. The DNA for the CDR3 is TGTGCCAGCAGCAAAGGCCGGAACAGGGGAATTACAGAGACCCAGTACTTC. V and J are TRBV21-1 and TRBJ2-5; the table's D call of TRBD1 was not tested on the DNA. TRBV21-1 represents a pseudogene. The CDR3 runs 17 residues.

The V call is TRBV11-2, the J call TRBJ1-2, with 8 bases that match TRBD1. The germline gives CDR1 SGHAT, CDR2 FQNNGV. The CDR3 runs 15 residues. V dropped 6 bases and J dropped 3; count of bases not matched to a gene: 9. The CDR3 DNA is TGTGCCAGCAGTTGGACAGGGCCGGAGGACTATGGCTACACCTTC. Residues: CASSWTGPEDYGYTF.

The chain is built from TRBV6-1 and TRBJ1-2; weak D call: TRBD1 (6 bases). The CDR3 loop spans 14 amino acids. Germline CDR1 reads MNHNS; CDR2 reads SASEGT. The V and J ends lost 0 bases and 3 bases respectively, with 8 bases between them. This chain's CDR3 is CASSEAHRDYGYTF. The CDR3 nucleotides read TGTGCCAGCAGTGAAGCCCACAGGGACTATGGCTACACCTTC.

The chain employs TRBV28 and TRBJ1-2; D remains unclear. Germline V CDR1 and CDR2: MDHEN, SYDVKM. The V and J ends lost 3 bases and 8 bases respectively, with 16 bases between them. The CDR3 loop spans 14 amino acids. The CDR3 spells CASSLVGRLEGYTF. DNA for the CDR3: TGTGCCAGCAGTTTGGTCGGGAGGCTAGAGGGCTACACCTTC.

This clone has a handful of counts. This rearrangement joins TRBV3-1 (or the pseudogene TRBV3-2) to TRBJ2-7, with TRBD1 matching 9 bases. With V trimmed by 4 bases and J by 6 bases, 10 bases remained unmatched. The germline CDR1 and CDR2 sequences are LGHDT and YNNKEL (reference sequence). CDR3 length equals 15 residues. The CDR3 region has the DNA TGTGCCAGCAGCCCAATCGGGACAGGGTTACTCGAGCAGTACTTC. Translation gives CASSPIGTGLLEQYF.

The chain recombines TRBV7-9 with TRBJ2-7; 7 bases map to TRBD1. This CDR3 contains 12 residues. The J segment lost 6 bases and the V segment lost 5 bases, leaving 4 bases of the junction unmatched. Germline V gene lookup returns CDR1 SEHNR and CDR2 FQNEAQ (reference sequence). The CDR3 region is CASSPSGGEQYF. For the CDR3, the DNA is TGTGCCAGCAGCCCCTCAGGGGGCGAGCAGTACTTC.

This chain uses TRBV5-4 with TRBJ1-6; D perhaps matches TRBD1 (6 bases). Germline-derived CDR1 and CDR2 are SGHNT and YYREEE (reference sequence). The ends were cut back, 0 bases at V and 9 bases at J, with 13 bases in the middle. The CDR3 has 15 amino acids. For the CDR3, the DNA is TGTGCCAGCAGCTTGGTCGGGACATCCACTTCACCCCTCCACTTT. It encodes CASSLVGTSTSPLHF.

V gene TRBV3-1 (or the pseudogene TRBV3-2) combines with J gene TRBJ2-5, with D unresolved. The CDR3 spans 13 residues. CDR1 and CDR2 from the germline V gene are LGHDT and YNNKEL (reference sequence). V shed 2 bases and J shed 5 bases, with 9 bases lying between them. The DNA of the CDR3 is TGTGCCAGCAGCCAACTTGGAGCGGAGACCCAGTACTTC. Translation: CASSQLGAETQYF.

The V and J genes are TRBV27 and TRBJ1-3; TRBD1 matches 8 bases. CDR1 and CDR2 (germline): MNHEY, SMNVEV (reference sequence). The CDR3 consists of 15 residues. V was pared by 2 bases and J by 11 bases, with 11 bases of the junction left unmatched. The DNA of the CDR3 is TGTGCCAGCAGTTTAACCCGGGACAGGAGTAACCCCATATATTTT. Translation gives CASSLTRDRSNPIYF.